This T cell receptor (beta chain) originates from a study of blood T cell repertoires in COVID-19. The overall study: Acute-phase and convalescent COVID-19 samples originated in the United States, Italy and Spain.

Using immunoSEQ multiplex PCR, the repertoire was profiled, and TCRdb retains in-frame clones only, with some absent. The data contain 200,000 to 300,000 clones, around nine tenths of them singletons. Participants came from some 23 US areas, aged roughly 18 to 95 years. Sequenced input: PBMCs or T cells enriched from blood (not recorded which). The sequence was collected from a woman aged 18 to 35 who had recovered from COVID-19.

The CDR3 DNA is TGTGCCAGCAGTTTAGGTGTAGGGGGCCCACTCTATAGCAATCAGCCCCAGCATTTT. Encoded protein: CASSLGVGGPLYSNQPQHF. The V and J genes are TRBV28 and TRBJ1-5, with 7 bases matching TRBD1. The trim removed 2 bases at V and 0 bases at J, leaving 13 bases unmatched. The CDR3 contains 19 residues. From germline, CDR1 is MDHEN and CDR2 SYDVKM. The whole variable domain, remainder taken from reference TRBV28 and TRBJ1-5, is DVKVTQSSRYLVKRTGEKVFLECVQDMDHENMFWYRQDPGLGLRLIYFSYDVKMKEKGDIPEGYSVSREKKERFSLILESASTNQTSMYLCASSLGVGGPLYSNQPQHFGDGTRLSIL.